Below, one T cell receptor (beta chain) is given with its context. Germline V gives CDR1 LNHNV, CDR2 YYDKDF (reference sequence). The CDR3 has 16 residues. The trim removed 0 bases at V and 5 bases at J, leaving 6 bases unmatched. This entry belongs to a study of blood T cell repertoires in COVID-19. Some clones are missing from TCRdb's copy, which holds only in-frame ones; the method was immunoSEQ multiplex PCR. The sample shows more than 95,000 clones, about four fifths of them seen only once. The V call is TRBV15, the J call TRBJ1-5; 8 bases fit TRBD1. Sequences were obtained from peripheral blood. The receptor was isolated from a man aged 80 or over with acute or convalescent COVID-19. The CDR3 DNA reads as TGTGCCACCAGCAGAGATCGGACAGGGAGTCATCAGCCCCAGCATTTT. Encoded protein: CATSRDRTGSHQPQHF.